The 24 T cell receptor beta chains presented below share a single source sample, sequenced in a study of blood T cell repertoires in COVID-19. Generated by immunoSEQ multiplex PCR, the TCRdb table keeps only in-frame clones and is missing some. Among 90,000 or so clones listed, 85% were seen once. Sequences were obtained from peripheral blood. These receptors all stem from a man in his 60s with acute or convalescent COVID-19.

This clone was picked up a small number of times. The chain employs TRBV2 and TRBJ2-1; 9 bases match TRBD2. The CDR3 is 17 amino acids. The junction had 13 bases not matched to a gene; V was cut back by 2 bases and J by 8 bases. Germline CDR1 reads SNHLY; CDR2 reads FYNNEI. The CDR3 DNA reads as TGTGCCAGCAGTGAACCGGGGAGGGTAGCGGGAGCCCATGAGCAGTTCTTC. Translated, it gives CASSEPGRVAGAHEQFF.

The V gene is TRBV6-7, the J gene TRBJ2-2; 14 nucleotides line up with TRBD2. TRBV6-7 is recorded as an ORF, its role being uncertain. V trimming: 8 bases; J trimming: 3 bases; junction bases outside the gene matches: 8. The CDR3 totals 17 residues. Here the CDR3 reads CASQRLAGGPYTGELFF. The CDR3, as DNA: TGTGCCAGCCAACGACTAGCGGGAGGGCCGTACACCGGGGAGCTGTTTTTT.

This rearrangement joins TRBV27 to TRBJ2-7; 7 bases map to TRBD1. The CDR3 length is 17 residues. V lost 1 base and J lost 1; bases outside the gene matches: 10. CDR1 and CDR2 (germline): MNHEY, SMNVEV (reference sequence). CDR3 bases: TGTGCCAGCAGTTTATTTTTCAGGGCAGGGGGTTCCTACGAGCAGTACTTC. As protein: CASSLFFRAGGSYEQYF.

CDR3 nucleotide sequence: TGTGCCACCAGTGGATTCGCAGGGGCCGGAGGAACCGGGGAGCTGTTTTTT. Translation: CATSGFAGAGGTGELFF. V is TRBV24-1 and J is TRBJ2-2; perhaps TRBD1 as D (6 bases). The CDR3 covers 17 residues. The germline V gene has CDR1 KGHDR and CDR2 SFDVKD. Trimming shortened V by 5 bases and J by 5 bases, and 20 bases separated the two germline ends.

V is TRBV18 and J is TRBJ1-5; 10 bases align to TRBD1. With 4 bases clipped from V and 7 bases from J, the junction kept 7 bases outside the gene matches. The CDR3 runs 15 residues. Germline V gives CDR1 KGHSH, CDR2 LQKENI. The CDR3 region has the DNA TGTGCCAGCTCACGTACCGGGACAGGGGACCAGCCCCAGCATTTT. It encodes CASSRTGTGDQPQHF.

A few counts support this clone. The chain carries TRBV6-1 and TRBJ1-2; 10 bases line up with TRBD1. This CDR3 is 16 amino acids long. Germline CDR1 MNHNS, CDR2 SASEGT. Germline trimming cut 2 bases from V and 0 bases from J; bases unmatched to any gene: 3. CDR3 sequence: CASSETGTGANYGYTF. The CDR3 DNA sequence: TGTGCCAGCAGTGAAACCGGGACAGGGGCTAACTATGGCTACACCTTC.

This clone was detected only a few times. The chain is built from TRBV24-1 and TRBJ2-1; maybe TRBD1 (6 bases). Germline lookup yields CDR1 KGHDR and CDR2 SFDVKD. V lost 3 bases and J 9 bases, leaving 17 bases between the germline ends. This CDR3 has 15 amino acids. This CDR3 is CATSDPYRADSEQFF. As DNA, the CDR3 is TGTGCCACCAGTGATCCCTACAGGGCCGACAGTGAGCAGTTCTTC.

This sequence joins TRBV4-1 and TRBJ1-4; D uncertain. Germline CDR1 and CDR2: MGHRA and YSYEKL. This CDR3 region has 14 residues. Deletions cut 4 bases from V and 0 bases from J, with 6 bases between. The CDR3 nucleotides are TGCGCCAGCAGCCCCAGGACAACTAATGAAAAACTGTTTTTT. Its translation: CASSPRTTNEKLFF.

This rearrangement joins TRBV10-1 to TRBJ2-3; 9 bases are a match to TRBD2. The J segment lost 14 bases and the V segment lost 7 bases, leaving 10 bases of the junction unmatched. This CDR3 region has 12 residues. The V gene's germline CDR1 is WNHNN and CDR2 SYGVQD (reference sequence). The CDR3 sequence is CASTRDSGRLYF. CDR3 DNA sequence: TGCGCCAGCACCCGGGATAGCGGGAGATTGTATTTT.

The chain uses TRBV5-1 and TRBJ2-3; 9 nucleotides align to TRBD2. The CDR3 loop spans 17 amino acids. V lost 0 bases to trimming and J lost 1 base; unmatched junction nucleotides: 6. Germline V gene lookup returns CDR1 SGHRS and CDR2 YFSETQ. Here the CDR3 reads CASSLGLAAQRTDTQYF. The CDR3 region has the DNA TGCGCCAGCAGCTTGGGACTAGCGGCCCAACGCACAGATACGCAGTATTTT.

The sample holds many counts of this clone. Here the CDR3 DNA reads TGTGCCTGGAGTGTACGACGGGTTATCACAGATACGCAGTATTTT. It translates to CAWSVRRVITDTQYF. The chain links TRBV30 to TRBJ2-3; D is uncertain. CDR3 length equals 15 residues. V was clipped by 0 bases and J by 2 bases, with 12 bases between them. Germline CDR1 GTSNPN, CDR2 SVGIG (reference sequence).

V and J are TRBV18 and TRBJ2-3, with 15 bases that match TRBD2. CDR1 and CDR2 (germline): KGHSH, LQKENI. The CDR3 runs 17 residues. V lost 6 bases and J lost 5; bases outside the gene matches: 9. CDR3: CASSPGTSGRRGDTQYF. The CDR3, as DNA: TGTGCCAGCTCCCCCGGGACTAGCGGGAGGAGAGGAGATACGCAGTATTTT. Looking up the rest from reference TRBV18 and TRBJ2-3 gives the full variable domain: NAGVMQNPRHLVRRRGQEARLRCSPMKGHSHVYWYRQLPEEGLKFMVYLQKENIIDESGMPKERFSAEFPKEGPSILRIQQVVRGDSAAYFCASSPGTSGRRGDTQYFGPGTRLTVL.

V is TRBV25-1 and J is TRBJ1-2; maybe TRBD1 (6 bases). Per the germline V gene, CDR1 is MGHDK and CDR2 is SYGVNS. This CDR3 has 13 residues. V was clipped by 3 bases and J by 8 bases, with 13 bases between them. The CDR3 here is CASSEDSLSGYTF. CDR3 bases: TGTGCCAGCAGTGAGGACAGCCTCTCGGGCTACACCTTC.

This clone was detected only a few times. CDR3 sequence: CATSDPPLAGGPGTQYF. The CDR3 DNA reads as TGTGCCACCAGTGATCCCCCTCTTGCGGGAGGGCCAGGGACCCAGTACTTC. This chain connects TRBV24-1 to TRBJ2-5, with TRBD2 matching over 9 bases. There are 17 residues in the CDR3. Germline V gene data show CDR1 as KGHDR and CDR2 as SFDVKD. The ends lost 3 bases at V and 7 bases at J; junction bases unmatched: 14.

J is TRBJ2-5 and V is TRBV11-3, with D maybe TRBD2 (7 bases). CDR1 and CDR2 (germline): SGHNT, YENEEA. The germline V and J ends were trimmed by 9 bases and 4 bases, with 18 bases remaining between them. CDR3 length: 14 residues. The chain's CDR3 is CASSRSGGLETQYF. The CDR3 DNA is TGTGCCAGTAGCCGATCGGGGGGCTTAGAGACCCAGTACTTC.

The rearrangement joins TRBV7-2 to TRBJ1-6, with unresolved D. The CDR3 consists of 13 residues. The V and J ends lost 6 bases and 10 bases respectively, with 13 bases between them. Germline V CDR1 and CDR2: SGHTA, FQGNSA. As DNA, the CDR3 is TGTGCCAGCAGGCTAGTGAATCCCTCACCCCTCCACTTT. Protein sequence: CASRLVNPSPLHF.

The V gene is TRBV7-2, the J gene TRBJ1-5; D is undetermined. CDR1 and CDR2 from the germline V gene are SGHTA and FQGNSA. Trimming shortened V by 4 bases and J by 0 bases, and 13 bases separated the two germline ends. The CDR3 is 16 residues long. CDR3 sequence reads: CASSSSHPHSNQPQHF. The DNA of the CDR3 is TGTGCCAGCAGCTCTTCACACCCTCATAGCAATCAGCCCCAGCATTTT.

CDR3 in amino acids: CASSQYKSPRLPQYF. The CDR3 DNA is TGTGCCAGCAGCCAGTACAAAAGTCCGAGGCTTCCCCAGTACTTC. The chain has TRBV3-1 (or the pseudogene TRBV3-2) and TRBJ2-5; D uncertain. The CDR3 runs 15 residues. V gave up 3 bases and J gave up 9 bases, with 20 bases separating them. CDR1 LGHDT and CDR2 YNNKEL come from the germline V gene (reference sequence).

The rearrangement joins TRBV19 to TRBJ2-4; no clear D gene. Trimming stripped 10 bases from V and 7 bases from J, with 20 bases between. The CDR3 totals 14 residues. The germline V gene has CDR1 LNHDA and CDR2 SQIVND (reference sequence). As DNA, the CDR3 is TGTGCCACCAGATTCGACCCCCTGGAGAACATTCAGTACTTC. Protein: CATRFDPLENIQYF.

This rearrangement joins TRBV10-3 to TRBJ1-2, with 10 bases fitting TRBD1. The ends lost 3 bases at V and 1 base at J; junction bases unmatched: 8. This CDR3 has 17 amino acids. Germline V CDR1 and CDR2: ENHRY, SYGVKD. CDR3 in DNA: TGTGCCATCAGTGACCCCGACAGGGGGCTGGGTAACTATGGCTACACCTTC. Translation gives CAISDPDRGLGNYGYTF.

This sequence joins TRBV21-1 and TRBJ1-1. TRBV21-1 is reported as a pseudogene. The CDR3 length is 13 residues. The CDR3 loop is CATNTDGGPEAFF. Here the CDR3 DNA reads TGTGCCACCAACACGGACGGGGGACCTGAAGCTTTCTTT.

Comment on this clone: Germline and junction disagree at one end, which may indicate a read error. As DNA, the CDR3 is TGTGCCAGCAGGGAAGCGGGAGGGGAGACAGATACGCAGTATTTT. Amino acids: CASREAGGETDTQYF. The chain employs TRBV2 and TRBJ2-3; 10 positions match TRBD2. Per germline, CDR1 SNHLY and CDR2 FYNNEI. CDR3 length: 15 amino acids.

V gene TRBV10-3 combines with J gene TRBJ1-3; D remains ambiguous. Trimming pared 3 bases from V and 4 bases from J, leaving 4 bases between. The CDR3 has 12 amino acids. Germline V gene data show CDR1 as ENHRY and CDR2 as SYGVKD. In DNA form, the CDR3 reads TGTGCCATCAGTGAACAGGGAAACACCATATATTTT. This gives the protein CAISEQGNTIYF.

The CDR3 DNA reads TGTGCCAGCAGTCGGGACAGGACCACGTCCGAGCAGTACTTC. Its protein product is CASSRDRTTSEQYF. The chain joins TRBV6-5 to TRBJ2-7; 8 nucleotides align to TRBD1. Trimming cost V 5 bases and J 6 bases; bases outside gene matches: 9. Germline CDR1 reads MNHEY; CDR2 reads SVGAGI. This CDR3 contains 14 residues.